These 17 T cell receptor beta chains share one sample of origin, sequenced in a study of blood T cell repertoires in COVID-19. Profiled with immunoSEQ multiplex PCR; TCRdb holds only in-frame clones, not every one. The repertoire holds fewer than 300,000 clones, with roughly 85% as singletons. The sample consisted of peripheral blood. Source of these receptors: a woman between 18 and 29 years old with acute or convalescent COVID-19.

This chain uses TRBV20-1 with TRBJ2-1; no clear D gene. V lost 4 bases and J lost 4, with 5 bases in between. Per germline, CDR1 DFQATT and CDR2 SNEGSKA (reference sequence). The CDR3 is made up of 11 amino acids. The CDR3 bases are TGCAGTGCTATGAGGTACAATGAGCAGTTCTTC. Its translation is CSAMRYNEQFF.

The chain uses TRBV2 and TRBJ2-7, with 14 positions matching TRBD2. Trimming at V came to 6 bases and at J to 1 base, leaving 5 bases not matched to a gene. The CDR3 totals 16 residues. Germline loops: CDR1 SNHLY, CDR2 FYNNEI. The CDR3 DNA follows: TGTGCCAGCAGGTCCGGGACTAGCGGGAGTTCCTACGAGCAGTACTTC. This translates into CASRSGTSGSSYEQYF.

V and J are TRBV29-1 and TRBJ2-1, with 7 bases matching TRBD2. V gave up 3 bases and J gave up 6 bases; unmatched junction bases: 5. The CDR3 spans 13 residues. Germline lookup yields CDR1 SQVTM and CDR2 ANQGSEA. CDR3: CSVETSLSNEQFF. In DNA, the CDR3 is TGCAGCGTTGAGACTAGCCTTAGCAATGAGCAGTTCTTC.

This clone has a single count. V and J are TRBV5-3 and TRBJ1-5; D remains unclear. TRBV5-3 is identified as an open reading frame with a role that is uncertain. V was trimmed by 0 bases and J by 1 base, leaving 5 bases between them. The CDR3 has 14 amino acids. The CDR3 DNA sequence: TGTGCCAGAAGCTTGGTTCGGAGCAATCAGCCCCAGCATTTT. Protein: CARSLVRSNQPQHF.

The DNA of the CDR3 is TGTGCCAGCAGTGGCACTAGCGGGAGTTCGACAGATACGCAGTATTTT. It translates to CASSGTSGSSTDTQYF. The chain employs TRBV2 and TRBJ2-3, with 11 bases lining up with TRBD2. CDR1 is SNHLY and CDR2 is FYNNEI in the germline V gene. The CDR3 length is 16 residues. V was pared by 4 bases and J by 3 bases, with 6 bases of the junction left unmatched.

This clone was detected a few times. J is TRBJ2-3 and V is TRBV7-2; tentative D call: TRBD2 (6 bases). Trimming removed 5 bases from V and 0 bases from J, with 12 bases in between. In germline, CDR1 is SGHTA, CDR2 FQGNSA. The CDR3 contains 15 residues. CDR3 DNA: TGTGCCAGCAGCCCGGACTACCTAAGCACAGATACGCAGTATTTT. Amino acid sequence: CASSPDYLSTDTQYF.

V is TRBV5-1 and J is TRBJ2-2; D may be TRBD2 (6 bases). The CDR3 extends over 16 amino acids. Trimming left V 2 bases short and J 10 bases short, with 21 bases between. Germline values: CDR1 SGHRS, CDR2 YFSETQ. The DNA for the CDR3 is TGCGCCAGCAGCTTCTTGGGGCGGGGAAGAAGGGAGGAGCTGTTTTTT. This sequence encodes CASSFLGRGRREELFF.

This clone was detected only a few times. The gene calls are TRBV29-1 and TRBJ2-1; 9 bases are a match to TRBD1. The germline V gene has CDR1 SQVTM and CDR2 ANQGSEA. There are 12 residues in the CDR3. With 4 bases clipped from V and 12 bases from J, the junction kept 7 bases outside the gene matches. DNA for the CDR3: TGCAGCGTTGTGACAGGGGGGGCACGGCAGTTCTTC. Its protein product is CSVVTGGARQFF.

This chain joins TRBV5-6 and TRBJ2-7, with D possibly TRBD2 on 5 matching bases. The CDR3 consists of 14 residues. V gave up 0 bases and J gave up 4 bases, with 11 bases separating them. CDR1 is SGHDT and CDR2 is YYEEEE in the germline V gene. CDR3 bases: TGTGCCAGCAGCTTGGGACGGGATATATACGAGCAGTACTTC. It translates to CASSLGRDIYEQYF. Together with reference TRBV5-6 and TRBJ2-7, the CDR3 gives the full variable domain: DAGVTQSPTHLIKTRGQQVTLRCSPKSGHDTVSWYQQALGQGPQFIFQYYEEEERQRGNFPDRFSGHQFPNYSSELNVNALLLGDSALYLCASSLGRDIYEQYFGPGTRLTVT.

The rearrangement uses TRBV5-4 and TRBJ2-2; 7 bases fit TRBD2. The CDR3 extends over 17 amino acids. The V segment lost 4 bases and the J segment 4 bases; nucleotides outside the gene matches: 13. The V gene's germline CDR1 is SGHNT and CDR2 YYREEE (reference sequence). DNA of the CDR3: TGTGCCAGCAGCGTATTCTTGGGCGGGAGTACCACCGGGGAGCTGTTTTTT. Translating it yields CASSVFLGGSTTGELFF.

This chain uses TRBV14 with TRBJ2-5; tentative D call: TRBD2 (6 bases). The CDR3 spans 16 residues. Per germline, CDR1 SGHDN and CDR2 FVKESK. Trimming removed 4 bases at V and 7 bases at J, with 22 bases between. The chain's CDR3 is CASSPDVPGVGGTQYF. The CDR3, as DNA: TGTGCCAGCAGCCCAGACGTACCCGGGGTCGGGGGGACCCAGTACTTC.

The V call is TRBV14, the J call TRBJ2-4; tentatively, D is TRBD1 (7 bases). Germline V gives CDR1 SGHDN, CDR2 FVKESK. This CDR3 has 14 amino acids. Trimming removed 1 base at V and 9 bases at J, with 13 bases between. In DNA, the CDR3 is TGTGCCAGCAGCCAAGCTTACAGGGGAGGCATTCAGTACTTC. Its protein is CASSQAYRGGIQYF.

The chain employs TRBV3-1 (or the pseudogene TRBV3-2) and TRBJ1-1, with no clear D. Trimming cost V 1 base and J 4 bases, with 10 bases left between them. This CDR3 comprises 14 residues. The germline CDR1 and CDR2 sequences are LGHDT and YNNKEL (reference sequence). Written as DNA, the CDR3 is TGTGCCAGCAGCCAAGTAACCGTGGCCACTGAAGCTTTCTTT. It translates to CASSQVTVATEAFF.

This chain joins TRBV27 and TRBJ1-4, with D possibly being TRBD1 (6 bases). This CDR3 comprises 14 residues. Per germline, CDR1 MNHEY and CDR2 SMNVEV (reference sequence). Trimming took 3 bases from V and 7 from J, leaving 12 bases between them. The CDR3 is CASSFLGAGEKLFF. CDR3 nucleotides: TGTGCCAGCAGTTTTCTGGGGGCAGGTGAAAAACTGTTTTTT.

This chain uses TRBV11-2 with TRBJ2-1; 8 bases match TRBD2. Germline CDR1 and CDR2: SGHAT and FQNNGV. The ends lost 1 base at V and 3 bases at J; junction bases unmatched: 5. CDR3 size: 16 residues. The CDR3 protein is CASSLVLAGLYNEQFF. The CDR3 coding sequence is TGTGCCAGCAGCTTAGTCCTAGCGGGCCTCTACAATGAGCAGTTCTTC.

The chain couples TRBV4-1 to TRBJ2-1, with TRBD1 as a possible D gene (5 bases). V was cut by 0 bases and J by 0 bases, with 6 bases left in between. This CDR3 spans 15 amino acids. The germline CDR1 and CDR2 sequences are MGHRA and YSYEKL. CDR3 DNA sequence: TGCGCCAGCAGCCAAGACAGGGACTCCTACAATGAGCAGTTCTTC. It codes for CASSQDRDSYNEQFF.

The V gene is TRBV15, the J gene TRBJ2-3; 7 bases line up with TRBD2. Per germline, CDR1 LNHNV and CDR2 YYDKDF (reference sequence). V shed 3 bases, J shed 5 bases, and the junction held 5 bases outside the gene matches. This CDR3 is 14 amino acids long. The CDR3 loop reads CATSSLRGIDTQYF. CDR3 coding DNA: TGTGCCACCAGCAGCCTGCGGGGGATAGATACGCAGTATTTT.